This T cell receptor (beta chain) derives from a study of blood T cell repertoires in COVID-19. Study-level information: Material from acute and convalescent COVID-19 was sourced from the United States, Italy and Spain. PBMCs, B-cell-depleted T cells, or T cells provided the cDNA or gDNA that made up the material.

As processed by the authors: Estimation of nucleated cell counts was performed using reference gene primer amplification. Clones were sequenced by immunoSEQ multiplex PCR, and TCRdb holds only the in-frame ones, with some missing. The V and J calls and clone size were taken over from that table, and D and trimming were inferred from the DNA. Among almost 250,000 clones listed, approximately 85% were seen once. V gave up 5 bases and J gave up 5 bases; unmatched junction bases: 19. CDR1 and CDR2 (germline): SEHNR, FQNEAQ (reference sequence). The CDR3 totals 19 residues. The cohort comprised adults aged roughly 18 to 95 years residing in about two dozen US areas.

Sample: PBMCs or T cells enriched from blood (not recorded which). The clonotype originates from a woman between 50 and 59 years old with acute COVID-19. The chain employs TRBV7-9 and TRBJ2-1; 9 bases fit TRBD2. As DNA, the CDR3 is TGTGCCAGCAGCCCACAGGGAGGGATAGCCGGCGGGGGGGACAATGAGCAGTTCTTC. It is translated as CASSPQGGIAGGGDNEQFF.